This T cell receptor beta chain was recovered during a study of cytomegalovirus exposure and HLA in healthy donors. Findings of the study overall: V- and J-gene trimming in TCR beta was tied to a missense DCLRE1C variant by an analysis performed later.

Amplification used 60 Vbeta primers and 13 Jbeta primers. The table came from immunoSEQ multiplex PCR; TCRdb's copy has only in-frame clones and leaves some out. The sample shows roughly 180,000 clones, roughly 9.5% of them seen only once. A note on this clone: What it binds is not known.

From germline, CDR1 is SGHDN and CDR2 FVKESK. CDR3 length equals 15 residues. The V and J ends lost 0 bases and 5 bases respectively, with 11 bases between them. The V gene is TRBV14, the J gene TRBJ2-1; D gene uncertain. The receptor's source is a woman under 40 in good health and CMV-seropositive. The source material was PBMCs. The CDR3 is CASSQDFRPHNEQFF. CDR3 in DNA: TGTGCCAGCAGCCAAGACTTCAGGCCCCACAATGAGCAGTTCTTC.